These T cell receptor beta chains were read from a single sample in a study of T cell repertoires in cytomegalovirus infection. These receptors' antigens are unknown. TCRdb re-derived calls from the reads in MiXCR, one entry per CDR3 protein. The sample carries about 900,000 distinct CDR3 sequences, approximately 31% recorded once. The input for sequencing was cultured CD8+ T cells from PBMCs, taken from culture after CMV antigen stimulation. Source of these receptors: a human donor in good health (CMV status not recorded). Some clones in this sample may be carry-over from other donors' samples. Each CDR3 is given without its conserved first and last residue. The D gene is left open where the match is weak.

d_call,j_call,v_call,cdr3_aa
NA,TRBJ1-1,TRBV7-2,ADKRALGNTEAF
TRBD2,TRBJ2-1,TRBV12-3/TRBV12-4,ASSFRTSENEQF
TRBD2,TRBJ2-1,TRBV7-6,ASSRGSGDYNEQF
NA,TRBJ2-2,TRBV19,ASSIDPWQVGQLPNTGELF
TRBD2,TRBJ2-7,TRBV6-5,ASWGSGGRSSYEQY
NA,TRBJ1-2,TRBV25-1,ATSDIQAPGSNYGYT
TRBD1,TRBJ2-7,TRBV12-3/TRBV12-4,ASSLTGGLYEQY
TRBD1,TRBJ1-4,TRBV20-1,SASGFTGGEANEKLF
NA,TRBJ1-2,TRBV27,ASSSILGLDGYT
NA,TRBJ1-2,TRBV13,ASSIGRTNYGYT
TRBD1,TRBJ1-2,TRBV9,ASNRGAYGYT
NA,TRBJ1-2,TRBV7-2,ASSPDPVDGYT
TRBD2,TRBJ2-3,TRBV27,ASSSAGEDTQY
TRBD2,TRBJ2-1,TRBV10-3,AISRPRVSGGEHNEQF
NA,TRBJ1-2,TRBV7-2,ASSSLSGPGYT
NA,TRBJ1-1,TRBV19,ASSIFPSEAF
NA,TRBJ2-3,TRBV6-7,ASSIPGQVRRTDTQY
NA,TRBJ1-1,TRBV12-3/TRBV12-4,ASSLEEGRNTEAF
TRBD1,TRBJ2-5,TRBV6-5,ASSYPRTGGEDPIETQY
NA,TRBJ1-1,TRBV19,ASSMTLRNTEAF
NA,TRBJ1-2,TRBV7-6,ASSAGTDKINYGYT
TRBD1,TRBJ1-1,TRBV7-8,ASSTTTGGITEAF
TRBD1,TRBJ2-1,TRBV7-7,ASSKGGRTSYNEQF
TRBD2,TRBJ2-1,TRBV6-5,ASSYRQGLYNEQF
TRBD1,TRBJ2-2,TRBV7-3,ASSRGQGRAGELF
TRBD2,TRBJ2-1,TRBV29-1,SVPGGGSSYNEQF
NA,TRBJ2-1,TRBV7-9,ASSLEAGASNEQF
TRBD2,TRBJ2-3,TRBV7-6,VSSLEPSGLSSTDTQY
TRBD2,TRBJ2-1,TRBV20-1,SVARSSGGRVWGNEQF
TRBD1,TRBJ2-5,TRBV11-2,ASSPGQNFQETQY
NA,TRBJ2-2,TRBV6-5,VCGSANTGELF
NA,TRBJ1-2,TRBV15,ATSRDRGPTEGGYT
NA,TRBJ1-2,TRBV7-9,ASSYSTNCGYT
NA,TRBJ2-3,TRBV11-1,ASSLEGANTDTQY
TRBD1,TRBJ1-1,TRBV7-8,ASRRDSMNTEAF
TRBD1,TRBJ1-6,TRBV6-2/TRBV6-3,ASRGQGPDSPLH
TRBD1,TRBJ1-1,TRBV6-5,ASSYRDRDGNTEAF
TRBD1,TRBJ1-5,TRBV20-1,SARDGERQGTDSNQPQH
NA,TRBJ1-1,TRBV27,ASREKGYTEAF
TRBD1,TRBJ1-4,TRBV28,ASSQPGQGEEKLF
NA,TRBJ2-1,TRBV18,ASTGAVQVNEQF
TRBD1,TRBJ2-1,TRBV2,ASSASQGVYNEQF
NA,TRBJ2-1,TRBV11-2,ASSLAAFEQF
NA,TRBJ2-1,TRBV4-3,ASSHLNRVDEQF
NA,TRBJ2-6,TRBV4-2,ASSQDQGSGANVLT
NA,TRBJ2-7,TRBV27,ASSSRVGQSYEQY